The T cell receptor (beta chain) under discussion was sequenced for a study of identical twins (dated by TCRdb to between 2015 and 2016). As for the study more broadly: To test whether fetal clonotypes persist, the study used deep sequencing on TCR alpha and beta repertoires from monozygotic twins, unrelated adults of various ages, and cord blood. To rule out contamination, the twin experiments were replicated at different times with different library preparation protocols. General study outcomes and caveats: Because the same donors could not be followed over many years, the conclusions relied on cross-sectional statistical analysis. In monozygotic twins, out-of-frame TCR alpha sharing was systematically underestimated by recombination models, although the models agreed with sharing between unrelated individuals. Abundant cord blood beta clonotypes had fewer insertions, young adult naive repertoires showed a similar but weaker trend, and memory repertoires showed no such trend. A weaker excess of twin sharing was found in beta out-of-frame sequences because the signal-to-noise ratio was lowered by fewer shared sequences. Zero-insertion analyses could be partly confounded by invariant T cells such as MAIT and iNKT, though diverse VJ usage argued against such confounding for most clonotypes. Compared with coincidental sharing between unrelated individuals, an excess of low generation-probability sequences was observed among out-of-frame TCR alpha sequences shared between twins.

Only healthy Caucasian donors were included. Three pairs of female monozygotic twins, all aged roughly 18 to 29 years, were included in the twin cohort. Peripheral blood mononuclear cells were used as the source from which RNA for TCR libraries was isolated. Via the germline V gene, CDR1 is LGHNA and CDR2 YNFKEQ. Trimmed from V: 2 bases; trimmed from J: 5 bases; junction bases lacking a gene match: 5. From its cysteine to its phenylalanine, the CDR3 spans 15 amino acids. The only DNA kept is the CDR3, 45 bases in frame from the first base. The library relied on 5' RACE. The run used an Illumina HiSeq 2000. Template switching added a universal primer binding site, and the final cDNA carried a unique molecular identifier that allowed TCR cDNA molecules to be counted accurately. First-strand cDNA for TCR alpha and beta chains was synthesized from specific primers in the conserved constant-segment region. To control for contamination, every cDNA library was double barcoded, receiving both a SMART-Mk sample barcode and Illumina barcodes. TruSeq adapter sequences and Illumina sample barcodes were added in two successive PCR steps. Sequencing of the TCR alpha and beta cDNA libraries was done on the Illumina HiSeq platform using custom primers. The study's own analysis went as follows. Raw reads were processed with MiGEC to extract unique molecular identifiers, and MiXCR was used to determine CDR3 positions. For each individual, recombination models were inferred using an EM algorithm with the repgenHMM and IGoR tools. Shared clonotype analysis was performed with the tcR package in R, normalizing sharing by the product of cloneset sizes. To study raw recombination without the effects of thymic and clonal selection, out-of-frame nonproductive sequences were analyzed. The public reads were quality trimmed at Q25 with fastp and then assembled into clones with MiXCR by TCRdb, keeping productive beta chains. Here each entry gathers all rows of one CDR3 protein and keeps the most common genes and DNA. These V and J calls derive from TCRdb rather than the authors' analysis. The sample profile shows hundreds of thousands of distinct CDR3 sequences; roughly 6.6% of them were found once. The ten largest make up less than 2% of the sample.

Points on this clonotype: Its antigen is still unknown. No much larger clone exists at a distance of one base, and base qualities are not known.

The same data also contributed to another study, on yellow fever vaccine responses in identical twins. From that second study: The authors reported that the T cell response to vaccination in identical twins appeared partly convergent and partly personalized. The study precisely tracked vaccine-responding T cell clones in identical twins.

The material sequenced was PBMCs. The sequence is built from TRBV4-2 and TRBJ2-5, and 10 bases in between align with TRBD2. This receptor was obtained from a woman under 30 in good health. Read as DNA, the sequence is TGTGCCAGCAGCCAATCGGGACTAGCGTCTGAGACCCAGTACTTC. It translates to CASSQSGLASETQYF.